This T cell receptor beta chain originates from a study of Ad26.COV2.S vaccination and SARS-CoV-2 variants. Study-wide results and limits: Relative to placebo recipients, vaccine recipients exhibited elevated spike-specific TCR breadth.

Treatment described: around 19 received Ad26.COV2.S at low or high dose, single or two shots; roughly five received placebo; per-sample allocation not given. The investigators took samples on day 63 after the first vaccine or placebo injection. Vaccination employed an Ad26 vector expressing the Wuhan-strain SARS-CoV-2 spike. This clone was found a few times. Its antigen is unidentified. TCRdb's table, derived via immunoSEQ multiplex PCR, lists solely in-frame clones and lacks some. The top ten hold around 1.4% of the sample, which has fewer than 800,000 clones, 70% to 90% seen once. CDR3 size: 16 residues. The V end lost 4 bases, the J end lost 5 bases, and 16 bases lay between the germline ends. CDR1 is SGHNT, CDR2 YYREEE, per germline (reference sequence).

The origin of this receptor is a person between 18 and 65 years old who received the Ad26.COV2.S COVID-19 vaccine or a placebo. The sequencing here drew on peripheral blood, taken in a trial of Ad26.COV2.S vaccine versus placebo. The V gene is TRBV5-4, the J gene TRBJ1-6; D possibly corresponds to TRBD1 (6 bases). CDR3 amino acids: CASSLGLGANNSPLHF. CDR3 bases: TGTGCCAGCAGCCTAGGGCTGGGGGCCAATAATTCACCCCTCCACTTT. The whole variable domain, remainder taken from reference TRBV5-4 and TRBJ1-6, is ETGVTQSPTHLIKTRGQQVTLRCSSQSGHNTVSWYQQALGQGPQFIFQYYREEENGRGNFPPRFSGLQFPNYSSELNVNALELDDSALYLCASSLGLGANNSPLHFGNGTRLTVT.